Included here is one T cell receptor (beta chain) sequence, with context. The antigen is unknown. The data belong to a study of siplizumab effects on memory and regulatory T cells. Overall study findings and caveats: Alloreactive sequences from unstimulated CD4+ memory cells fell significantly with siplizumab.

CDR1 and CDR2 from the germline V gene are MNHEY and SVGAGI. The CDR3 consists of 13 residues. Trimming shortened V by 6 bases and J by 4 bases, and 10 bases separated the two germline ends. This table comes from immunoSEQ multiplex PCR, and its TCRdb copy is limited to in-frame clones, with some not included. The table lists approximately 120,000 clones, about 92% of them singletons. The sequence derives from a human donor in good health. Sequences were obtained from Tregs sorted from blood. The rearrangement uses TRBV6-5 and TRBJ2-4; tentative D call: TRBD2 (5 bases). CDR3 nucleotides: TGTGCCAGCAGCCGGACGGGGAAAAACATTCAGTACTTC. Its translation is CASSRTGKNIQYF.